A single sample gave rise to the 20 T cell receptor beta chains below, sequenced in a study of blood T cell repertoires in COVID-19. Generated by immunoSEQ multiplex PCR, the TCRdb table keeps only in-frame clones and is missing some. Among 200,000 to 300,000 clones listed, over 80% were seen once. The specimen was peripheral blood. The origin of the receptors is a woman aged 60-75 years with active or convalescent COVID-19.

V usage is TRBV15 and J usage is TRBJ2-5; TRBD1 might be the D (6 bases). Germline V CDR1 and CDR2: LNHNV, YYDKDF (reference sequence). The V end was cut by 2 bases, the J end by 6 bases, with 25 bases between. The CDR3 consists of 18 residues. This CDR3 reads CATSRFTGVSTGPKTQYF. The CDR3 nucleotides are TGTGCCACCAGCAGATTCACCGGCGTATCCACAGGGCCGAAGACCCAGTACTTC.

This rearrangement joins TRBV6-5 to TRBJ2-1, with D possibly being TRBD2 (6 bases). Trimming pared 6 bases from V and 1 base from J, leaving 13 bases between. CDR1 MNHEY and CDR2 SVGAGI come from the germline V gene. CDR3 size: 15 residues. The CDR3 sequence is CASRRGLSSYNEQFF. CDR3 coding DNA: TGTGCCAGCAGACGAGGACTATCTTCCTACAATGAGCAGTTCTTC.

The chain combines TRBV27 with TRBJ1-2; no clear D. V lost 4 bases and J lost 6, with 6 bases in between. CDR3 length: 11 residues. Germline values: CDR1 MNHEY, CDR2 SMNVEV (reference sequence). This CDR3 reads CASSSQDGYTF. Here the CDR3 DNA reads TGTGCCAGCAGTTCCCAGGATGGCTACACCTTC.

The chain is built from TRBV3-1 (or the pseudogene TRBV3-2) and TRBJ2-1; maybe TRBD2 (6 bases). The V gene lost 4 bases and the J gene lost 3 bases, with 16 bases spanning the gap. This CDR3 contains 16 residues. The germline V gene encodes CDR1 LGHDT and CDR2 YNNKEL (reference sequence). CDR3 sequence: CASSPAGRGYYNEQFF. The DNA for the CDR3 is TGTGCCAGCAGCCCCGCCGGGCGGGGCTACTACAATGAGCAGTTCTTC.

The J gene is TRBJ2-1, the V gene TRBV4-1; the D gene is possibly TRBD2 (6 bases). There are 15 residues in the CDR3. Germline V gives CDR1 MGHRA, CDR2 YSYEKL. The V and J ends lost 4 bases and 4 bases respectively, with 14 bases between them. Written as DNA, the CDR3 is TGCGCCAGCAGCCCTGTGGAGGGTGATTACAATGAGCAGTTCTTC. Translated, it gives CASSPVEGDYNEQFF.

The chain employs TRBV6-1 and TRBJ2-3; 9 positions match TRBD2. With V trimmed by 4 bases and J by 3 bases, 8 bases remained unmatched. Germline lookup yields CDR1 MNHNS and CDR2 SASEGT. CDR3 length: 16 residues. The CDR3 loop reads CASSGRGGGATDTQYF. The CDR3 bases are TGTGCCAGCAGTGGACGGGGCGGGGGGGCGACAGATACGCAGTATTTT.

The chain is built from TRBV5-5 and TRBJ2-1; D call uncertain. Trimming left V 0 bases short and J 4 bases short, with 5 bases between. The CDR3 is 13 amino acids. Germline lookup yields CDR1 SGHKS and CDR2 YYEKEE (reference sequence). The chain's CDR3 is CASSLGQYNEQFF. In nucleotides, the CDR3 is TGTGCCAGCAGCTTGGGGCAGTACAATGAGCAGTTCTTC. Together with reference TRBV5-5 and TRBJ2-1, the CDR3 gives the full variable domain: DAGVTQSPTHLIKTRGQQVTLRCSPISGHKSVSWYQQVLGQGPQFIFQYYEKEERGRGNFPDRFSARQFPNYSSELNVNALLLGDSALYLCASSLGQYNEQFFGPGTRLTVL.

The chain has TRBV5-1 and TRBJ1-1; TRBD1 matches 7 bases. The CDR3 has 15 amino acids. V dropped 4 bases and J dropped 1; count of bases not matched to a gene: 7. Germline CDR1 reads SGHRS; CDR2 reads YFSETQ. The CDR3 DNA sequence: TGCGCCAGCAGCCACACAGGGGACGAGAACACTGAAGCTTTCTTT. It encodes CASSHTGDENTEAFF.

This clone was counted only a few times. The chain employs TRBV5-6 and TRBJ1-4; 9 bases are a match to TRBD1. The CDR3 extends over 15 amino acids. The V and J ends lost 4 bases and 5 bases, in that order; junction bases with no gene match: 6. Germline V CDR1 and CDR2: SGHDT, YYEEEE. CDR3 bases: TGTGCCAGCAGCGGGACCGGGACAGGGAATGAAAAACTGTTTTTT. Translating it yields CASSGTGTGNEKLFF.

The J gene is TRBJ2-3, the V gene TRBV6-6; 7 positions agree with TRBD2. Germline values: CDR1 MNHNY, CDR2 SVGAGI (reference sequence). V dropped 5 bases and J dropped 4; count of bases not matched to a gene: 15. The CDR3 has 17 amino acids. CDR3 coding DNA: TGTGCCAGCAGTCCCGTTTACGGGGGGACCAGCTCAGATACGCAGTATTTT. Its protein product is CASSPVYGGTSSDTQYF.

V is TRBV6-5 and J is TRBJ1-6; D might be TRBD1 (5 bases). Germline lookup yields CDR1 MNHEY and CDR2 SVGAGI. Trimming removed 2 bases from V and 10 bases from J, with 12 bases in between. The CDR3 spans 14 residues. CDR3: CASSYGPGESPLHF. CDR3 in DNA: TGTGCCAGCAGTTACGGCCCGGGGGAATCACCCCTCCACTTT.

J is TRBJ2-5 and V is TRBV9; the D gene is possibly TRBD1 (6 bases). The germline CDR1 and CDR2 sequences are SGDLS and YYNGEE. Trimming took 3 bases from V and 5 from J, leaving 17 bases between them. The CDR3 consists of 15 residues. The CDR3 loop is CASSGPQGPGETQYF. DNA for the CDR3: TGTGCCAGCAGCGGACCCCAGGGGCCCGGGGAGACCCAGTACTTC.

This chain's CDR3 is CASSAPGNYNEQFF. The CDR3 DNA reads TGTGCCAGCAGCGCCCCCGGGAACTACAATGAGCAGTTCTTC. The rearrangement uses TRBV11-2 and TRBJ2-1; possible D gene TRBD2, 5 bases. The V gene's germline CDR1 is SGHAT and CDR2 FQNNGV. This CDR3 region has 14 residues. The V gene lost 5 bases and the J gene lost 3 bases, with 11 bases spanning the gap.

The chain employs TRBV24-1 and TRBJ2-7; D might be TRBD1 (6 bases). Trimming took 3 bases from V and 5 from J, leaving 10 bases between them. The CDR3 is 13 amino acids. Per the germline V gene, CDR1 is KGHDR and CDR2 is SFDVKD. This CDR3 is CATSDLYRDEQYF. The DNA of the CDR3 is TGTGCCACCAGTGATCTCTACAGGGACGAGCAGTACTTC.

V gene TRBV2 combines with J gene TRBJ2-7; D unclear. The CDR3 runs 14 residues. The germline V gene encodes CDR1 SNHLY and CDR2 FYNNEI. Trimming stripped 4 bases from V and 1 base from J, with 11 bases between. This CDR3 is CASSVSYRSYEQYF. The CDR3 nucleotides are TGTGCCAGCAGTGTTAGTTACAGATCCTACGAGCAGTACTTC.

The chain has TRBV7-9 and TRBJ1-4, with a tentative D call TRBD1 (5 bases). Trimming took off 5 bases at V and 7 bases at J, with 14 bases between the two ends. Germline V CDR1 and CDR2: SEHNR, FQNEAQ (reference sequence). This CDR3 has 14 residues. The CDR3 sequence: CASSEGSGVEKLFF. CDR3 bases: TGTGCCAGCAGCGAGGGTTCGGGGGTTGAAAAACTGTTTTTT.

The genes are TRBV18 and TRBJ1-5; D perhaps matches TRBD1 (6 bases). V shed 4 bases and J shed 4 bases, with 11 bases lying between them. The V gene's germline CDR1 is KGHSH and CDR2 LQKENI. This CDR3 is built from 14 residues. CDR3 protein: CASSRDMGNQPQHF. CDR3 sequence (DNA): TGTGCCAGCTCACGGGACATGGGGAATCAGCCCCAGCATTTT.

This sequence joins TRBV30 and TRBJ2-7; TRBD2 aligns across 11 bases. From germline, CDR1 is GTSNPN and CDR2 SVGIG (reference sequence). The junction had 8 bases not matched to a gene; V was cut back by 1 base and J by 6 bases. The CDR3 runs 15 residues. The CDR3 loop is CAWSGASGRISEQYF. The CDR3 DNA reads TGTGCCTGGAGTGGGGCTAGCGGGAGGATTAGCGAGCAGTACTTC.

The genes are TRBV5-6 and TRBJ1-2; D not certain. Germline-derived CDR1 and CDR2 are SGHDT and YYEEEE. The CDR3 is made up of 14 amino acids. Trimming removed 0 bases at V and 3 bases at J, with 9 bases between. The CDR3 protein is CASSLGGSDYGYTF. Here the CDR3 DNA reads TGTGCCAGCAGCTTGGGAGGGTCTGACTATGGCTACACCTTC.

In this sample, this clone turned up once. The V call is TRBV2, the J call TRBJ1-3, with D unclear. V gave up 2 bases and J gave up 3 bases, with 14 bases separating them. The CDR3 consists of 16 residues. CDR1 is SNHLY, CDR2 FYNNEI, per germline. The CDR3 nucleotides are TGTGCCAGCAGTGAAACCAGGAGGATCGTTGGAAACACCATATATTTT. This gives the protein CASSETRRIVGNTIYF.